Following are 23 T cell receptor beta chains from one sample sequenced in a study of Ad26.COV2.S vaccination and SARS-CoV-2 variants. Here immunoSEQ multiplex PCR was the method, and the copy in TCRdb shows in-frame clones only, minus some. The top ten clones hold approximately 3.5% of a sample with 300,000 to 450,000 clones, approximately 85% of them seen once. Treatment: around 19 received Ad26.COV2.S at low or high dose, single or two shots; 5 received placebo; per-sample allocation not given. Sampling was done on day 63 after the first vaccine or placebo injection. The sequenced sample was peripheral blood, obtained in a trial of Ad26.COV2.S vaccine versus placebo. The origin of the receptors is a person between 18 and 65 years old who received the Ad26.COV2.S COVID-19 vaccine or a placebo.

CDR3 sequence reads: CASSPSPGALGSPLHF. The CDR3 DNA follows: TGTGCCAGCTCACCAAGTCCGGGGGCGCTGGGTTCACCCCTCCACTTT. V gene TRBV18 combines with J gene TRBJ1-6; TRBD1 might be the D (6 bases). This CDR3 region has 16 residues. V was pared by 2 bases and J by 9 bases, with 17 bases between. Germline CDR1 is KGHSH and CDR2 is LQKENI.

The chain links TRBV5-4 to TRBJ2-7; 7 bases map to TRBD1. The CDR3 is 13 amino acids. Germline-derived CDR1 and CDR2 are SGHNT and YYREEE (reference sequence). With V trimmed by 0 bases and J by 3 bases, 0 bases remained unmatched. DNA of the CDR3: TGTGCCAGCAGCTTGGGGACAGGCTACGAGCAGTACTTC. Residues: CASSLGTGYEQYF.

This clone appeared once. Other nucleotide sequences from this sample produce the same CDR3. This chain joins TRBV7-8 and TRBJ2-5; D ambiguous. V gave up 3 bases and J gave up 2 bases, with 1 base separating them. Per the germline V gene, CDR1 is SGHVS and CDR2 is FQNEAQ. The CDR3 extends over 11 amino acids. The CDR3 loop reads CASSFQETQYF. The CDR3 bases are TGTGCCAGCAGCTTTCAAGAGACCCAGTACTTC.

The V gene is TRBV4-3, the J gene TRBJ2-3; no definite D call. The V gene's germline CDR1 is LGHNA and CDR2 YSLEER. V shed 1 base and J shed 1 base, with 9 bases lying between them. The CDR3 sequence is 15 residues long. The CDR3 region is CASSQVPGGTDTQYF. As DNA, the CDR3 is TGCGCCAGCAGCCAAGTTCCCGGAGGCACAGATACGCAGTATTTT.

This rearrangement joins TRBV2 to TRBJ2-3; D not certain. This CDR3 contains 11 residues. V lost 8 bases to trimming and J lost 7 bases, with 10 bases between them. Germline V gene sequence: CDR1 SNHLY, CDR2 FYNNEI. The CDR3 bases are TGTGCCAGCTGGGCGCCTAATACGCAGTATTTT. Residues: CASWAPNTQYF.

This clone was seen a single time. The chain joins TRBV24-1 to TRBJ2-1, with 7 bases aligning to TRBD2. The germline gives CDR1 KGHDR, CDR2 SFDVKD. CDR3 length equals 16 residues. V lost 3 bases to trimming and J lost 6 bases; unmatched junction nucleotides: 10. CDR3: CATSDAGTGRRNEQFF. CDR3 DNA: TGTGCCACCAGTGATGCCGGGACCGGGAGGCGCAATGAGCAGTTCTTC.

The rearrangement links TRBV7-9 to TRBJ2-1; 7 bases agree with TRBD1. V was pared by 7 bases and J by 4 bases, with 10 bases of the junction left unmatched. The CDR3 loop spans 15 amino acids. From germline, CDR1 is SEHNR and CDR2 FQNEAQ (reference sequence). The CDR3 nucleotides read TGTGCCAGCAACATGGTCGGGACAGTGTACAATGAGCAGTTCTTC. This gives the protein CASNMVGTVYNEQFF.

The J gene is TRBJ2-2, the V gene TRBV4-3; 7 nucleotides line up with TRBD1. Unmatched junction bases numbered 5, after V lost 0 bases and J lost 4 bases. CDR3 length equals 16 residues. The V gene's germline CDR1 is LGHNA and CDR2 YSLEER. In DNA, the CDR3 is TGCGCCAGCAGCCAAGATAGGGCAGGGGGCACCGGGGAGCTGTTTTTT. It codes for CASSQDRAGGTGELFF.

A note on this clone: Other DNA sequences in this sample translate to the same CDR3. The chain uses TRBV3-1 (or the pseudogene TRBV3-2) and TRBJ2-7; D is unresolved. CDR1 is LGHDT, CDR2 YNNKEL, per germline (reference sequence). The V end lost 0 bases, the J end lost 6 bases, and 3 bases lay between the germline ends. CDR3 size: 11 residues. DNA for the CDR3: TGTGCCAGCAGCCAAGAAAGCGAGCAGTACTTC. This gives the protein CASSQESEQYF.

This chain uses TRBV5-1 with TRBJ1-4, with D perhaps matching TRBD1 (5 bases). There are 15 residues in the CDR3. The V end was cut by 3 bases, the J end by 6 bases, with 15 bases between. Germline CDR1 is SGHRS and CDR2 is YFSETQ. The CDR3 DNA is TGCGCCAGCAGCTACCGAGGGTTGGGGGATGAAAAACTGTTTTTT. Encoded protein: CASSYRGLGDEKLFF.

CDR3 loop: CASSESRQGIGKLFF. Written as DNA, the CDR3 is TGTGCCAGTAGTGAATCTAGGCAGGGGATTGGAAAACTGTTTTTT. This chain joins TRBV19 and TRBJ1-4; D possibly corresponds to TRBD1 (6 bases). CDR1 and CDR2 (germline): LNHDA, SQIVND (reference sequence). Trimming shortened V by 5 bases and J by 10 bases, and 20 bases separated the two germline ends. CDR3 length: 15 residues.

The V and J genes are TRBV24-1 and TRBJ2-1; 13 bases line up with TRBD2. Germline V gives CDR1 KGHDR, CDR2 SFDVKD. The CDR3 sequence is 16 residues long. Losses at the gene ends were 4 bases for V and 6 bases for J; bases not matched to a gene: 5. CDR3 region: CATSDPTSGGVNEQFF. As DNA, the CDR3 is TGTGCCACCAGTGACCCCACTAGCGGGGGGGTCAATGAGCAGTTCTTC.

This chain uses TRBV6-5 with TRBJ1-1, with D maybe TRBD1 (5 bases). The CDR3 covers 15 residues. The V gene lost 4 bases and the J gene lost 1 base, with 13 bases spanning the gap. Germline V gene lookup returns CDR1 MNHEY and CDR2 SVGAGI. CDR3 in amino acids: CASSLEGPKNTEAFF. DNA of the CDR3: TGTGCCAGCAGTTTAGAGGGGCCCAAGAACACTGAAGCTTTCTTT.

This chain connects TRBV30 to TRBJ2-3; the match to TRBD2 covers 12 bases. This CDR3 is 16 amino acids long. Germline values: CDR1 GTSNPN, CDR2 SVGIG (reference sequence). V was clipped by 1 base and J by 3 bases; unmatched bases: 5. The CDR3 coding sequence is TGTGCCTGGAGTGCTCTAGCGGGGGGGCCGACAGATACGCAGTATTTT. Amino acid sequence: CAWSALAGGPTDTQYF.

The chain has TRBV3-1 (or the pseudogene TRBV3-2) and TRBJ2-4, with 14 bases that match TRBD2. This CDR3 spans 22 amino acids. Germline V CDR1 and CDR2: LGHDT, YNNKEL (reference sequence). With 2 bases clipped from V and 0 bases from J, the junction kept 15 bases outside the gene matches. CDR3 in amino acids: CASSQRSGTSGGLCLAKNIQYF. CDR3 coding DNA: TGTGCCAGCAGCCAAAGGTCCGGGACTAGCGGGGGTCTCTGCCTAGCCAAAAACATTCAGTACTTC.

The rearrangement uses TRBV18 and TRBJ2-5; D possibly corresponds to TRBD2 (5 bases). Germline V gene lookup returns CDR1 KGHSH and CDR2 LQKENI. The V gene lost 8 bases and the J gene lost 5 bases, with 18 bases spanning the gap. This CDR3 is built from 14 residues. CDR3 region: CASASGSGGETQYF. The DNA for the CDR3 is TGTGCCAGCGCCTCGGGAAGTGGAGGTGAGACCCAGTACTTC.

This clone was picked up a small number of times. This sequence joins TRBV27 and TRBJ2-5, with D unresolved. Trimming removed 4 bases at V and 4 bases at J, with 19 bases between. Per the germline V gene, CDR1 is MNHEY and CDR2 is SMNVEV (reference sequence). CDR3 size: 16 residues. CDR3: CASSSGQPTSGETQYF. The DNA of the CDR3 is TGTGCCAGCAGTTCAGGTCAACCGACCTCTGGAGAGACCCAGTACTTC.

The chain couples TRBV18 to TRBJ2-1; 8 nucleotides line up with TRBD2. V gave up 4 bases and J gave up 8 bases; unmatched junction bases: 7. The CDR3 runs 14 residues. Germline CDR1 is KGHSH and CDR2 is LQKENI. CDR3 amino acids: CASSQGLGADEQFF. The CDR3 coding sequence is TGTGCCAGCTCACAGGGACTAGGAGCGGATGAGCAGTTCTTC.

The chain combines TRBV10-3 with TRBJ2-1, with D hard to call. CDR3 size: 14 residues. Germline values: CDR1 ENHRY, CDR2 SYGVKD. Trimming stripped 0 bases from V and 4 bases from J, with 7 bases between. CDR3 DNA sequence: TGTGCCATCAGTGAGTCGATTAGGTACAATGAGCAGTTCTTC. Translating gives CAISESIRYNEQFF.

V usage is TRBV30 and J usage is TRBJ2-2; perhaps TRBD1 as D (5 bases). The length of the CDR3 is 15 residues. Between the trimmed V and J ends, which lost 1 base and 7 bases, there was a span of 16 bases. Germline lookup yields CDR1 GTSNPN and CDR2 SVGIG (reference sequence). CDR3 nucleotides: TGTGCCTGGAGTGCATTTTCCCAGGGAATCGGGGAGCTGTTTTTT. Amino acids: CAWSAFSQGIGELFF. The full variable domain, its missing parts supplied by reference TRBV30 and TRBJ2-2, is SQTIHQWPATLVQPVGSPLSLECTVEGTSNPNLYWYRQAAGRGLQLLFYSVGIGQISSEVPQNLSASRPQDRQFILSSKKLLLSDSGFYLCAWSAFSQGIGELFFGEGSRLTVL.

The genes are TRBV5-4 and TRBJ2-3; no clear D. The V gene lost 3 bases and the J gene lost 2 bases, with 13 bases spanning the gap. This CDR3 has 15 residues. Germline V gives CDR1 SGHNT, CDR2 YYREEE (reference sequence). The CDR3 nucleotides are TGTGCCAGCAGCTCCCCCGCGGTTTCCACAGATACGCAGTATTTT. Protein sequence: CASSSPAVSTDTQYF.

V usage is TRBV25-1 and J usage is TRBJ1-1; D is ambiguous. Germline lookup yields CDR1 MGHDK and CDR2 SYGVNS. V lost 4 bases, J lost 4 bases, and 4 bases lay in between. The CDR3 loop spans 11 amino acids. The chain's CDR3 is CASSALTEAFF. The CDR3 DNA reads as TGTGCCAGCAGTGCCCTCACTGAAGCTTTCTTT.

This sequence joins TRBV13 and TRBJ1-3; maybe TRBD1 (5 bases). Trimming stripped 6 bases from V and 1 base from J, with 16 bases between. This CDR3 spans 16 amino acids. In germline, CDR1 is PRHDT, CDR2 FYEKMQ (reference sequence). The CDR3 DNA is TGTGCCAGCAGATTGGGACGTCTACGATCTGGAAACACCATATATTTT. Its translation: CASRLGRLRSGNTIYF.